This TCR beta chain emerged from a study of patients and donors after allogeneic stem cell transplantation (TCRdb year 2020). The sample holds a few counts of this clonotype. Which antigen it targets is not known. Base qualities are not recorded, but no much larger clone differs from it by a single base. To prepare the library, RT-PCR was applied. The instrument was a NextSeq 550. TCRdb took the public reads, trimmed them with fastp at Q25, ran MiXCR for clone calling and kept in-frame beta chains. Entries that share a CDR3 protein sequence are merged under the most common genes and DNA. The sample contains approximately 430,000 distinct CDR3 sequences, roughly 17% of them found a single time. The ten top clones hold roughly 7.2% of the sample. The receptor was derived from a human donor who was either an allogeneic HSCT recipient or a stem cell or donor lymphocyte infusion donor (not recorded which). It is not recorded whose cells these are; they may come from a transplant donor. The sample was blood, either unsorted or a sorted T cell fraction (not recorded which).

The CDR3 protein is CASSVQSSGANVLTF. The nucleotides are TGCGCCAGCAGCGTCCAGAGCTCTGGGGCCAACGTCCTGACTTTC. The chain is assembled from TRBV4-3 and TRBJ2-6; a confident D gene designation cannot be given. A distance of 8 bases separates the germline ends of V and J, which lose 5 bases and 0 bases respectively. The CDR3 covers 15 residues, taking in both the cysteine and the phenylalanine. Just the 45-base CDR3 DNA is kept, in frame starting at base 1. The CDR1 and CDR2 encoded by the germline V gene are LGHNA and YSLEER.